The next 5 T cell receptor beta chains were all read from a single sample in a study of early T cells in non-severe SARS-CoV-2 infection. In TCRdb, the 5' RACE reads were re-called with MiXCR into one record per CDR3 protein. The sample carries around 80,000 distinct CDR3 sequences, 8% to 13% recorded once. The sequenced sample was whole blood, obtained at baseline. The receptors shown here come from an adult who was a healthcare worker with PCR-confirmed SARS-CoV-2 infection or an uninfected control (not recorded which).

In this sample, this clonotype turned up a few times. The chain employs TRBV28 and TRBJ1-2; D uncertain. The CDR3 consists of 14 residues. CDR1 MDHEN and CDR2 SYDVKM come from the germline V gene. Trimming pared 2 bases from V and 2 bases from J, leaving 9 bases between. The CDR3 DNA reads TGTGCCAGCAGTTTAGGGCCGAGAAACTATGGCTACACCTTC. Amino acids: CASSLGPRNYGYTF.

This clonotype was found many times. CDR3 nucleotide sequence: TGTGCCAGCAGCTTAAGGACTAGCGGGAGGACCAATGAGCAGTTCTTC. This translates into CASSLRTSGRTNEQFF. The rearrangement joins TRBV11-2 to TRBJ2-1; 14 bases match TRBD2. In germline, CDR1 is SGHAT, CDR2 FQNNGV. The trim removed 2 bases at V and 6 bases at J, leaving 3 bases unmatched. The CDR3 spans 16 residues.

The chain employs TRBV5-1 and TRBJ2-2; 8 nucleotides line up with TRBD2. This CDR3 is built from 15 residues. With V trimmed by 1 base and J by 1 base, 0 bases remained unmatched. CDR1 is SGHRS and CDR2 is YFSETQ in the germline V gene. The CDR3 here is CASSLSGRNTGELFF. The CDR3 DNA reads TGCGCCAGCAGCTTGAGCGGGAGGAACACCGGGGAGCTGTTTTTT.

The V call is TRBV19, the J call TRBJ2-1; 7 bases are shared with TRBD2. V lost 4 bases, J lost 4 bases, and 7 bases stayed unmatched. Germline loops: CDR1 LNHDA, CDR2 SQIVND (reference sequence). This CDR3 has 15 residues. This CDR3 is CASSSGSTAYNEQFF. As DNA, the CDR3 is TGTGCCAGTAGTAGCGGGAGTACTGCTTACAATGAGCAGTTCTTC.

The rearrangement links TRBV7-9 to TRBJ1-2; perhaps TRBD1 as D (5 bases). V was trimmed by 5 bases and J by 6 bases, leaving 16 bases between them. The germline V gene has CDR1 SEHNR and CDR2 FQNEAQ (reference sequence). The CDR3 extends over 14 amino acids. CDR3: CASSPQQGLDGYTF. CDR3 nucleotide sequence: TGTGCCAGCAGCCCTCAGCAGGGACTAGATGGCTACACCTTC.